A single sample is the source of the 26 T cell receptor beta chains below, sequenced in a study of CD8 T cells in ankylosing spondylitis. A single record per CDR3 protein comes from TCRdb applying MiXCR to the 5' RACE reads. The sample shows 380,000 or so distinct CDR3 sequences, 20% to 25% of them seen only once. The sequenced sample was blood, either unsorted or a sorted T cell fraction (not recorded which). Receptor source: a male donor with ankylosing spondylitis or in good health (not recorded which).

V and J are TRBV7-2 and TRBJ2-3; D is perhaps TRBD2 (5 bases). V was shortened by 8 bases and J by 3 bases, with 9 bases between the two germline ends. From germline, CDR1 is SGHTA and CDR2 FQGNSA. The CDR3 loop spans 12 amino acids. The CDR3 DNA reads TGTGCCAGCGGACTTCGGACAGATACGCAGTATTTT. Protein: CASGLRTDTQYF.

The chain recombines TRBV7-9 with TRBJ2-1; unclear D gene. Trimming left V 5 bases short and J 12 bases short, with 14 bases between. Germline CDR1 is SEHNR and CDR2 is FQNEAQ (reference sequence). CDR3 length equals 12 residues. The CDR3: CASSEDILGQFF. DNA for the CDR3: TGTGCCAGCAGCGAGGATATCTTGGGGCAGTTCTTC.

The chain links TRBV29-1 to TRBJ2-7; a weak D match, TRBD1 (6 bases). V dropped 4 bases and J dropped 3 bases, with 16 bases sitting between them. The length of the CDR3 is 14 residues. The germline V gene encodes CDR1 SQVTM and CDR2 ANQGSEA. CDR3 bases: TGCAGCGTTGTGGGCAGGGGTCTATTCTACGAGCAGTACTTC. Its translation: CSVVGRGLFYEQYF.

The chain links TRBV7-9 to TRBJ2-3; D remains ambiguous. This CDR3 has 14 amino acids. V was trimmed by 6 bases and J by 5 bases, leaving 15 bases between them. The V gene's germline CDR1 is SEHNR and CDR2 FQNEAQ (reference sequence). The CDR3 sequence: CASSLGREVDTQYF. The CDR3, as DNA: TGTGCCAGCAGTCTGGGCAGAGAAGTAGATACGCAGTATTTT.

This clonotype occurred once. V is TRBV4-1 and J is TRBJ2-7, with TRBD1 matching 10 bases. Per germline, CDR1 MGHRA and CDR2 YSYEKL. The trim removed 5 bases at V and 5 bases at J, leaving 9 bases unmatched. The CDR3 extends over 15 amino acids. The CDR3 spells CASSSMTGGFDEQYF. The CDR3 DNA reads TGCGCCAGCAGCAGTATGACAGGGGGCTTCGACGAGCAGTACTTC.

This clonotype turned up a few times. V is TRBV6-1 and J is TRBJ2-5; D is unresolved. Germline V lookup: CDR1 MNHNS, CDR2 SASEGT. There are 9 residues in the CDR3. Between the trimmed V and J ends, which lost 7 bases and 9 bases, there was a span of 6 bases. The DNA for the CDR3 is TGTGCCAGCATGGAATCCCAGTACTTC. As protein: CASMESQYF.

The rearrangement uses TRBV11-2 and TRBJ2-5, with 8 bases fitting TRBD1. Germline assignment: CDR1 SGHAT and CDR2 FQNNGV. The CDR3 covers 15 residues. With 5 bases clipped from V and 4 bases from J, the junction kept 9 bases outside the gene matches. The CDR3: CASSTAGQGGETQYF. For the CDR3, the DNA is TGTGCCAGCAGCACCGCCGGACAGGGTGGAGAGACCCAGTACTTC.

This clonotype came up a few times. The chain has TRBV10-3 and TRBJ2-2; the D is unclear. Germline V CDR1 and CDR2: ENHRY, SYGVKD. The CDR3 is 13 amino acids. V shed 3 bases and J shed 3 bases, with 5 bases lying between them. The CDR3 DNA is TGTGCCATCAGTGACAGACACACCGGGGAGCTGTTTTTT. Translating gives CAISDRHTGELFF.

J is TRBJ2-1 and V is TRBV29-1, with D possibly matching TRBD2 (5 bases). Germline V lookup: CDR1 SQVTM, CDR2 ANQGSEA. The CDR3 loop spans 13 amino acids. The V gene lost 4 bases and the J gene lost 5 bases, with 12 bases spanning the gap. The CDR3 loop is CSVAQRRHNEQFF. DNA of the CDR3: TGCAGCGTTGCCCAGCGGAGACACAATGAGCAGTTCTTC.

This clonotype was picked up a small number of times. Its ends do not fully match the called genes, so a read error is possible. CDR3 DNA sequence: TGTGCTAGCAGCAGAACCATCGATTCCTACGAGCAGTACTTC. Translating it yields CASSRTIDSYEQYF. V usage is TRBV7-7 and J usage is TRBJ2-7; the D is unclear. Germline lookup yields CDR1 SSHAT and CDR2 FNYEAQ (reference sequence). The CDR3 extends over 14 amino acids.

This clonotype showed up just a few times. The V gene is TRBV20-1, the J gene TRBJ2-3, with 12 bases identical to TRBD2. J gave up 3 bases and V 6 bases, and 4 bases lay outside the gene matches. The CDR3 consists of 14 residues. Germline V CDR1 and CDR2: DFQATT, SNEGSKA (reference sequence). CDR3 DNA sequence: TGCAGTGCGGTAACTAGCGGGGGGACAGATACGCAGTATTTT. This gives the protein CSAVTSGGTDTQYF.

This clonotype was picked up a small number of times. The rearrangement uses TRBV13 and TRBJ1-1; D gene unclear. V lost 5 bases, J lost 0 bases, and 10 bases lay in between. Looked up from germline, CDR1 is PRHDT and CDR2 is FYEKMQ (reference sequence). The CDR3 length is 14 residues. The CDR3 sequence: CASSMPPMNTEAFF. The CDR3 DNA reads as TGTGCCAGCAGCATGCCTCCTATGAACACTGAAGCTTTCTTT.

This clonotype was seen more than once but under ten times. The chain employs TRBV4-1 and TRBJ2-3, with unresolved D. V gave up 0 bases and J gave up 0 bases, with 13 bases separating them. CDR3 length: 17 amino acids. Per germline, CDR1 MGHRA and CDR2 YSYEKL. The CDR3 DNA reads TGCGCCAGCAGCCAAGATCCACAGCCACCCAGCACAGATACGCAGTATTTT. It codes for CASSQDPQPPSTDTQYF.

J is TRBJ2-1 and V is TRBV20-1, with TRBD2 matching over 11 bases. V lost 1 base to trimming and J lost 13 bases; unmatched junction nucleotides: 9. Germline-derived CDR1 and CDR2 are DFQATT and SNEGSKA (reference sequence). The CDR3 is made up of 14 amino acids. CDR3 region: CSARGSGGAPFQFF. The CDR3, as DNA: TGCAGTGCTAGAGGTAGCGGGGGGGCCCCATTCCAGTTCTTC.

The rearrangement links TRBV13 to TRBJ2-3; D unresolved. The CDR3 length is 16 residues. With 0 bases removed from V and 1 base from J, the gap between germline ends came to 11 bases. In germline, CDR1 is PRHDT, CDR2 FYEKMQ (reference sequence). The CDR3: CASSLGGVSGTDTQYF. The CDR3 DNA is TGTGCCAGCAGCTTAGGTGGGGTATCGGGCACAGATACGCAGTATTTT.

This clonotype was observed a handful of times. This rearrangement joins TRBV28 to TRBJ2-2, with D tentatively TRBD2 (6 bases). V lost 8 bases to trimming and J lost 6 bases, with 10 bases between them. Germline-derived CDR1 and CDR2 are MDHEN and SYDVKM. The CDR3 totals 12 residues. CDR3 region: CASHGTPGELFF. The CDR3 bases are TGTGCCAGCCACGGGACTCCCGGGGAGCTGTTTTTT.

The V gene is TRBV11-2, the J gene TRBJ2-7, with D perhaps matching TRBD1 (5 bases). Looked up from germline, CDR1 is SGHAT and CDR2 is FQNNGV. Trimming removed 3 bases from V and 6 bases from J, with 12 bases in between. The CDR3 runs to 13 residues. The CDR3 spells CASSFDSFREQYF. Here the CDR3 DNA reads TGTGCCAGCAGCTTCGACAGTTTTCGCGAGCAGTACTTC.

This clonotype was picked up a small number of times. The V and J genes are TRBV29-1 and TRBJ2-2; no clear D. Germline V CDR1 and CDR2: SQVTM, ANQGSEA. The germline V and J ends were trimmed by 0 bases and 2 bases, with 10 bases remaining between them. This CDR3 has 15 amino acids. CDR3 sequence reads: CSVEDHDTNTGELFF. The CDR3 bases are TGCAGCGTTGAAGATCACGACACTAACACCGGGGAGCTGTTTTTT.

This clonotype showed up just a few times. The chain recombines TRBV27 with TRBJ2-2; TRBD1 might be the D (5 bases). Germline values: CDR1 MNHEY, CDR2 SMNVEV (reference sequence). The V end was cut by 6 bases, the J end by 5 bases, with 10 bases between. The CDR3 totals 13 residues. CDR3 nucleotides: TGTGCCAGCAGCTCCAGGGTAACCGGGGAGCTGTTTTTT. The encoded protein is CASSSRVTGELFF.

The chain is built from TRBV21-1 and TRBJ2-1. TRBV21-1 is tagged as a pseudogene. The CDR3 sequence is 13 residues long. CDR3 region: CASSADGHNEQFF. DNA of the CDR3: TGTGCCAGCAGCGCCGATGGCCACAATGAGCAGTTCTTC.

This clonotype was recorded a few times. CDR3 bases: TGCAGCGGCCGGACAGAGCCCTACGAGCAGTACTTC. This encodes CSGRTEPYEQYF. The chain carries TRBV29-1 and TRBJ2-7, with D tentatively TRBD1 (6 bases). V was pared by 7 bases and J by 2 bases, with 12 bases between. The CDR3 runs 12 residues. The germline V gene has CDR1 SQVTM and CDR2 ANQGSEA.

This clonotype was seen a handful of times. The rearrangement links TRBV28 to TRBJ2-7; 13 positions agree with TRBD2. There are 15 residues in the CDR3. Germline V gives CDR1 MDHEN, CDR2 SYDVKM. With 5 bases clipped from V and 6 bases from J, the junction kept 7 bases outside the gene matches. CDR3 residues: CASSTILAGGLEQYF. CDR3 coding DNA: TGTGCCAGCAGTACGATACTAGCGGGGGGGCTCGAGCAGTACTTC.

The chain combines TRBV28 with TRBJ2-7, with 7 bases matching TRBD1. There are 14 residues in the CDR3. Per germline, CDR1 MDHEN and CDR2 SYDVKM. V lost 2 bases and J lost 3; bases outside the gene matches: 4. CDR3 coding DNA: TGTGCCAGCAGTTTAGGACAGGTTCTCTACGAGCAGTACTTC. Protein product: CASSLGQVLYEQYF.

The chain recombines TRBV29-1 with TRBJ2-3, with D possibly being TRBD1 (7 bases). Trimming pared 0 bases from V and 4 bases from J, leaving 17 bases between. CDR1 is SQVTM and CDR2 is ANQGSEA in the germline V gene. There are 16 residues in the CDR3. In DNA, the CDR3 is TGCAGCGTTGAAGATCTTCAGGGGGGCCGGTCAGATACGCAGTATTTT. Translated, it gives CSVEDLQGGRSDTQYF.

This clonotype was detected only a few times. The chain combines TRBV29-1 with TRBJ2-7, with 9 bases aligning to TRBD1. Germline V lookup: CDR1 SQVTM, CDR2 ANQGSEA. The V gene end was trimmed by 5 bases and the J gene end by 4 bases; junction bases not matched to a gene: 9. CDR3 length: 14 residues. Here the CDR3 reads CSVLDDRGTYEQYF. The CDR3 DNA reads TGCAGCGTTTTAGACGACAGGGGGACTTACGAGCAGTACTTC.

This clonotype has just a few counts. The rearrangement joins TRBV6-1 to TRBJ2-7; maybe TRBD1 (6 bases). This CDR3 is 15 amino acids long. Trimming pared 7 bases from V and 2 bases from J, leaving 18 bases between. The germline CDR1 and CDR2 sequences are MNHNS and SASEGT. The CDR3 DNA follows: TGTGCCAGCACCCTGAGGGGGACGGCAGCCTACGAGCAGTACTTC. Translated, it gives CASTLRGTAAYEQYF.